This T cell receptor beta chain stems from a study of cytomegalovirus exposure and HLA in healthy donors (dated by TCRdb to the late 2010s). A note on the overall study: A later analysis indicated that the roughly 130 validation repertoires were generated on the platform also employed for the 700 or so repertoires of the first cohort. The study was designed to test whether signatures of past pathogen exposure could be identified by cataloging public T cell receptors. Along with the roughly 670-subject first cohort, a separate validation cohort of over a hundred different subjects was used. To predict cytomegalovirus infection status, the study brought together high-throughput TCR immunosequencing, statistical association of individual TCRs with disease status, and machine learning. Beyond this particular receptor, the publication reports: In a later analysis, TCRs clustered in the first cohort were found to also tend to co-occur in the roughly 110 validation repertoires, with 85% to 95% of cluster scores above 0. A total of fewer than 200 TCR beta chains were listed by the study as associated with cytomegalovirus. A later analysis had no HLA typing for the validation cohort, so co-occurrence there was scored across all 130 or so repertoires. It was suggested by the authors that the approach could potentially be generalized to other disease states and immunological phenotypes. The classifier was reported to diagnose cytomegalovirus status with high specificity and sensitivity in both the original and validation cohorts. While some public TCRs were present in many individuals, most TCR sequences turned up only very rarely across donors. In vitro tests confirmed that three of the cytomegalovirus-associated TCR beta chains recognize cytomegalovirus antigens.

Notes on this clone: Its antigen is still unknown. No much larger clonotype is one base removed from it; base qualities were not supplied.

For this chain, trimming is 3 bases at the V end and 5 bases at the J end, and the number of junction bases without a gene match is 17. Taken from the germline V gene, the CDR1 and CDR2 loops are KGHSH and LQKENI. Measured from the cysteine to the phenylalanine, the CDR3 is 19 residues long. Only the CDR3 part of the read is kept: 57 bases, read in frame from the first base. Library prep was done by the immunoSEQ multiplex PCR assay. In the authors' own workflow: A statistical classification framework was developed to diagnose cytomegalovirus status using the catalog of TCR beta chain sequences. In TCRdb, the immuneACCESS table is reduced to in-frame sequences with V and J assigned. These tables do not hold every clone; where another copy was compared, an unresolved V gene accounts for under half, and the others remain unexplained. Clone size and the V and J calls come from that table; the DNA yielded D and trimming. Recorded for this sample are about 57,000 clones; over 85% of them occurred a single time. Under 6.5% of the sample rests with the top ten.

The donors were included in the validation cohort of some 120 subjects, a group kept apart from the roughly 670-subject first cohort. The chain is assembled from TRBV18 and TRBJ1-4; TRBD1 aligns with 8 central bases. What was sequenced was PBMCs. The sequence came from a woman between 18 and 30 years old in good health and CMV-seronegative. The CDR3 region has the sequence CASSPPKQGGRIENEKLFF. Read as DNA, the sequence is TGTGCCAGCTCACCCCCGAAACAGGGGGGGAGGATTGAGAATGAAAAACTGTTTTTT.